The rows below give T cell receptor beta chains drawn from one sample of a study of Ad26.COV2.S vaccination and SARS-CoV-2 variants. Profiling relied on immunoSEQ multiplex PCR, and the TCRdb table lists in-frame clones only, not all of them. Of about 680,000 clones in the sample, around 92% were seen once. This material consisted of peripheral blood, taken in a trial of Ad26.COV2.S vaccine versus placebo. Receptor source: a person between 18 and 60 years old who received the Ad26.COV2.S COVID-19 vaccine or a placebo. The CDR3 runs from the conserved cysteine through the conserved F or W. A D gene is named only where the DNA matches it firmly. Clone size, where shown, is once, few, many, or a class for clones that have expanded.

D	V	size	J	DNA	CDR3
TRBD2	TRBV5-1	once	TRBJ2-5	TGCGCCAGCAGCTTTAGCGGGGGGGCCGGGGAGACCCAGTACTTC	CASSFSGGAGETQYF
TRBD2	TRBV7-8	.	TRBJ2-7	TGTGCCAGCAGCCCGGGACTAGCGGGGCCATCTGGCGAGCAGTACTTC	CASSPGLAGPSGEQYF
.	TRBV5-1	.	TRBJ2-4	TGCGCCAGCAGCTTGGTCACTTCGGACGGGATTCAGTACTTC	CASSLVTSDGIQYF
TRBD1	TRBV6-5	.	TRBJ1-6	TGTGCCAGCATCGGGACAGTTGGAAATTCACCCCTCCACTTT	CASIGTVGNSPLHF
.	TRBV10-3	.	TRBJ2-5	TGTGCCAGCTCGACCTCTAGCGCACAAAACGCTGGGACCCAGTACTTC	CASSTSSAQNAGTQYF
.	TRBV7-9	.	TRBJ2-7	TGTGCCAGCAGCCCGCCCCCGGAATTTGGCGAGCAGTACTTC	CASSPPPEFGEQYF
.	TRBV23-1	.	TRBJ1-3	TGCGCCAGCAGTCACCAACCTCGGGCAGCTTGCTCTGGAAACACCATATATTTT	CASSHQPRAACSGNTIYF
TRBD1	TRBV30	.	TRBJ1-2	TGTGCCGGGACAGAGACTAACTATGGCTACACCTTC	CAGTETNYGYTF
.	TRBV3-1/TRBV3-2	.	TRBJ1-2	TGTGCCAGCAGTTTTTTCTCTAACTATGGCTACACCTTC	CASSFFSNYGYTF
TRBD1	TRBV27	.	TRBJ1-1	TGTGCCAGCAGTAACGGACAGGGGATGAACACTGAAGCTTTCTTT	CASSNGQGMNTEAFF
.	TRBV7-8	.	TRBJ1-2	TGTGCCAGCAGCCCGGACAGAGTTATTGGCTACACCTTC	CASSPDRVIGYTF
.	TRBV24-1	.	TRBJ2-2	TGTGCCACCAGTGACCCAGGGAGGCTGGGCACCGGGGAGCTGTTTTTT	CATSDPGRLGTGELFF
.	TRBV14	once	TRBJ2-3	TGTGCCAGCAGCCAACACACAGATACGCAGTATTTT	CASSQHTDTQYF
TRBD2	TRBV30	.	TRBJ2-3	TGTGCCTCCCTTAGCGGGAGCACAGATACGCAGTATTTT	CASLSGSTDTQYF
TRBD1	TRBV4-1	.	TRBJ1-3	TGCGCCAGCAGCCAAGAGGACAGGCCCGGAAACACCATATATTTT	CASSQEDRPGNTIYF
TRBD2	TRBV4-1	.	TRBJ2-7	TGCGCCAGCAGCCAAGAAAGTGGTAGCGGGGGGTACGAGCAGTACTTC	CASSQESGSGGYEQYF
TRBD1	TRBV7-3	.	TRBJ2-3	TGTGCCAGCAGCTGGACAGGGACAGATACGCAGTATTTT	CASSWTGTDTQYF
.	TRBV18	.	TRBJ2-5	TGTGCCAGCTCTACAGACCAAGAGACCCAGTACTTC	CASSTDQETQYF
TRBD1	TRBV7-2	.	TRBJ2-7	TGTGCCAGCAGCCCGGGACAGGGGAACTACGAGCAGTACTTC	CASSPGQGNYEQYF
.	TRBV5-4	.	TRBJ2-7	TGTGCCAGCAGCTCCCCCAGGGTCGAGCAGTACTTC	CASSSPRVEQYF
TRBD2	TRBV11-2	.	TRBJ2-3	TGTGCCAGCAGCTTGGGAGGGAGGTCCTGGGATACGCAGTATTTT	CASSLGGRSWDTQYF
.	TRBV27	.	TRBJ1-1	TGTGCCAGCAGGCACGACTACCGGATTCTGAACACTGAAGCTTTCTTT	CASRHDYRILNTEAFF
.	TRBV19	.	TRBJ2-3	TGTGCCAGTAGTATAGTACAGGGACCAGATACGCAGTATTTT	CASSIVQGPDTQYF
TRBD1	TRBV6-5	.	TRBJ1-6	TGTGCCAGCAGTTTTACAGGGGCGAATTCACCCCTCCACTTT	CASSFTGANSPLHF
.	TRBV30	.	TRBJ2-5	TGTGCCTGGAGTGTCGGCCAAGAGACCCAGTACTTC	CAWSVGQETQYF
.	TRBV24-1	.	TRBJ2-7	TGTGCCACCAGTGAATCGGGACTCGTCTACGAGCAGTACTTC	CATSESGLVYEQYF
.	TRBV7-9	.	TRBJ1-1	TGTGCCAGCACGAGGTCAGTGAACACTGAAGCTTTCTTT	CASTRSVNTEAFF
.	TRBV9	.	TRBJ2-4	TGTGCCAGCAGCGGAACGGACCGGGACATTCAGTACTTC	CASSGTDRDIQYF
.	TRBV6-2/TRBV6-3	few	TRBJ1-5	TGTGCCAGCAGTTACGGAGGGAGGGGCAATCAGCCCCAGCATTTT	CASSYGGRGNQPQHF
TRBD1	TRBV5-1	.	TRBJ1-2	TGCGCCAGCAGCTCACAGGGGAACTATGGCTACACCTTC	CASSSQGNYGYTF
TRBD1	TRBV12-3/TRBV12-4	.	TRBJ1-2	TGTGCCAGCAGTCGGACAGGCTATGGCTACACCTTC	CASSRTGYGYTF
.	TRBV19	.	TRBJ2-5	TGTGCCAGTAGTATTGAAGAGACCCAGTACTTC	CASSIEETQYF
.	TRBV19	.	TRBJ2-7	TGTGCCAGTAGTACAGGGGCCCCTACGAAGCAGTACTTC	CASSTGAPTKQYF
TRBD2	TRBV6-1	.	TRBJ2-1	TGTGCCAGCAGTGAGATGACGGGAGGGCCCTATGAGCAGTTCTTC	CASSEMTGGPYEQFF
TRBD2	TRBV7-8	.	TRBJ2-3	TGTGCCAGCAGCTTCAGGTCTAGCGGGAAGGCAGATACGCAGTATTTT	CASSFRSSGKADTQYF
TRBD1	TRBV5-1	.	TRBJ2-1	TGCGCCAGCAGCCACGGGGACAGGGATTTGAATGAGCAGTTCTTC	CASSHGDRDLNEQFF
TRBD1	TRBV10-2	.	TRBJ1-4	TGCGCCAGCTGGACAGGGGCAAATGAAAAACTGTTTTTT	CASWTGANEKLFF
.	TRBV7-9	.	TRBJ1-1	TGTGCCAGCAGCTTATCGGCCGCCTCAGGTGAAGCTTTCTTT	CASSLSAASGEAFF
TRBD2	TRBV7-3	.	TRBJ2-2	TGTGCCAGCAGCTTCCTCGGGGGGGCAACCGGGGAGCTGTTTTTT	CASSFLGGATGELFF
.	TRBV29-1	.	TRBJ1-1	TGCAGCGCCGAGGGTCCGGTGGGCACTGAAGCTTTCTTT	CSAEGPVGTEAFF
.	TRBV13	.	TRBJ2-7	TGTGCCAGCAGCCTAAAGCGGCAAAATTTCTACGAGCAGTACTTC	CASSLKRQNFYEQYF
TRBD2	TRBV10-1	once	TRBJ2-1	TGCGCCAGCAGTGAGTCGATGCGGGGGGGGTACAATGAGCAGTTCTTC	CASSESMRGGYNEQFF
.	TRBV6-5	.	TRBJ2-7	TGTGCCAGCGCCTCCATCACCTACGAGCAGTACTTC	CASASITYEQYF
TRBD1	TRBV11-2	few	TRBJ1-6	TGTGCCAGCAGCTTAGTTGGACAGGGTGCAACTTATAATTCACCCCTCCACTTT	CASSLVGQGATYNSPLHF
.	TRBV6-5	.	TRBJ1-1	TGTGCCAGCAGTTACTCGACGACAATGAACACTGAAGCTTTCTTT	CASSYSTTMNTEAFF
TRBD2	TRBV3-1/TRBV3-2	.	TRBJ2-1	TGTGCCAGCAGCCGGACTAGCGAGGATGAGCAGTTCTTC	CASSRTSEDEQFF
TRBD2	TRBV14	.	TRBJ2-7	TGTGCCAGCAGCCCCAATCTGGGTAGCGGGGTCTACGAGCAGTACTTC	CASSPNLGSGVYEQYF
TRBD2	TRBV5-1	.	TRBJ2-3	TGCGCCAGCAGCCCTCCTGGCGGGGGGGCGGATACGCAGTATTTT	CASSPPGGGADTQYF
TRBD1	TRBV7-6	.	TRBJ2-1	TGTGCCAGCAGCTCCGGTGGGACAGGGAATAATGAGCAGTTCTTC	CASSSGGTGNNEQFF
.	TRBV6-5	.	TRBJ1-1	TGTGCCAGCAGTAAGGACAGTTTGGCTGAAGCTTTCTTT	CASSKDSLAEAFF